A single sample is the source of the 17 T cell receptor beta chains below, sequenced in a study of blood T cell repertoires in COVID-19. Only in-frame clones appear in the TCRdb table, and some are missing; sequencing was by immunoSEQ multiplex PCR. The sample has 95,000 to 110,000 clones, around 88% seen once. Source material: peripheral blood. The origin of the receptors is a man aged 50 to 60 with active or convalescent COVID-19.

V and J are TRBV11-2 and TRBJ1-1; TRBD1 agrees at 7 bases. The V gene end was trimmed by 5 bases and the J gene end by 5 bases; junction bases not matched to a gene: 8. The CDR3 has 14 amino acids. Germline-derived CDR1 and CDR2 are SGHAT and FQNNGV. The CDR3 nucleotides are TGTGCCAGCAGCGCAACTTTGACAGGGACTGAAGCTTTCTTT. Translation: CASSATLTGTEAFF.

CDR3 in DNA: TGTGCCAGCAGTCGCGAGGCTAGCGGGAGCGGCGATACGCAGTATTTT. Protein product: CASSREASGSGDTQYF. The rearrangement uses TRBV2 and TRBJ2-3; 10 bases align to TRBD2. This CDR3 contains 16 residues. J lost 6 bases, V lost 5 bases, and 11 bases had no gene match. Germline values: CDR1 SNHLY, CDR2 FYNNEI.

The chain has TRBV20-1 and TRBJ2-3, with D hard to call. The germline V and J ends were trimmed by 3 bases and 11 bases, with 12 bases remaining between them. The germline V gene encodes CDR1 DFQATT and CDR2 SNEGSKA (reference sequence). The CDR3 spans 11 residues. The CDR3 is CSASLQYGQYF. CDR3 nucleotide sequence: TGCAGTGCTAGTCTCCAATACGGGCAGTATTTT.

V is TRBV2 and J is TRBJ1-2; possibly TRBD1 for D (5 bases). The CDR3 totals 15 residues. V lost 6 bases and J 8 bases, leaving 22 bases between the germline ends. In germline, CDR1 is SNHLY, CDR2 FYNNEI. The CDR3 loop is CASRLNQGFRRGYTF. The DNA of the CDR3 is TGTGCCAGCAGATTGAACCAGGGTTTTCGGAGAGGCTACACCTTC.

The chain is built from TRBV5-1 and TRBJ2-7, with 7 positions matching TRBD1. V trimming: 2 bases; J trimming: 3 bases; junction bases outside the gene matches: 5. Germline V gene data show CDR1 as SGHRS and CDR2 as YFSETQ. CDR3 length equals 14 residues. DNA of the CDR3: TGCGCCAGCAGCTTTGGACAGGCAGACTACGAGCAGTACTTC. Translating gives CASSFGQADYEQYF.

The V gene is TRBV5-4, the J gene TRBJ2-3; 11 bases align to TRBD2. CDR3 length: 16 residues. Germline-derived CDR1 and CDR2 are SGHNT and YYREEE (reference sequence). V was pared by 3 bases and J by 2 bases, with 5 bases of the junction left unmatched. The CDR3 region is CASSSGTSGPTDTQYF. Here the CDR3 DNA reads TGTGCCAGCAGCTCCGGGACTAGCGGACCCACAGATACGCAGTATTTT.

This chain joins TRBV30 and TRBJ1-5; D possibly corresponds to TRBD1 (6 bases). With 4 bases removed from V and 3 bases from J, the gap between germline ends came to 16 bases. Germline CDR1 and CDR2: GTSNPN and SVGIG (reference sequence). The CDR3 is 15 residues long. The CDR3 region is CAWTGPDSNNQPQHF. DNA for the CDR3: TGTGCCTGGACAGGACCGGACAGCAACAATCAGCCCCAGCATTTT.

The CDR3 bases are TGTGCCAGCAGTGAACCCCCTGAGTTATGCAATCAGCCCCAGCATTTT. This translates into CASSEPPELCNQPQHF. The chain has TRBV25-1 and TRBJ1-5; D gene unclear. V was shortened by 2 bases and J by 2 bases, with 13 bases between the two germline ends. The germline CDR1 and CDR2 sequences are MGHDK and SYGVNS. The CDR3 is 16 amino acids.

Regarding this clone: This CDR3 is also generated by other DNA sequences in the sample. This rearrangement joins TRBV5-4 to TRBJ2-7; D perhaps matches TRBD2 (6 bases). The V end was cut by 4 bases, the J end by 0 bases, with 11 bases between. Germline loops: CDR1 SGHNT, CDR2 YYREEE (reference sequence). The CDR3 extends over 14 amino acids. For the CDR3, the DNA is TGTGCCAGCAGCCGGGACTCCAACTCCTACGAGCAGTACTTC. This gives the protein CASSRDSNSYEQYF. The whole variable domain, remainder taken from reference TRBV5-4 and TRBJ2-7, is ETGVTQSPTHLIKTRGQQVTLRCSSQSGHNTVSWYQQALGQGPQFIFQYYREEENGRGNFPPRFSGLQFPNYSSELNVNALELDDSALYLCASSRDSNSYEQYFGPGTRLTVT.

This chain joins TRBV11-2 and TRBJ2-7, with D tentatively TRBD2 (5 bases). The germline V gene has CDR1 SGHAT and CDR2 FQNNGV. There are 13 residues in the CDR3. Trimming removed 8 bases from V and 4 bases from J, with 15 bases in between. This CDR3 is CASAVGSGYEQYF. The CDR3 DNA reads as TGTGCCAGCGCCGTAGGGTCGGGGTACGAGCAGTACTTC.

This chain uses TRBV10-3 with TRBJ2-1; D gene ambiguous. The CDR3 covers 14 residues. V lost 2 bases to trimming and J lost 0 bases, with 5 bases between them. Per the germline V gene, CDR1 is ENHRY and CDR2 is SYGVKD. This CDR3 reads CAISEESSYNEQFF. CDR3 sequence (DNA): TGTGCCATCAGTGAGGAGAGCTCCTACAATGAGCAGTTCTTC.

The chain uses TRBV7-2 and TRBJ1-4; the D gene is possibly TRBD1 (5 bases). V gave up 0 bases and J gave up 0 bases, with 11 bases separating them. Per the germline V gene, CDR1 is SGHTA and CDR2 is FQGNSA. CDR3 length: 17 residues. CDR3 DNA: TGTGCCAGCAGCTTAGCTGGGGCTCGTGCAACTAATGAAAAACTGTTTTTT. Its translation is CASSLAGARATNEKLFF.

This rearrangement joins TRBV18 to TRBJ2-7, with TRBD1 as a possible D gene (6 bases). Germline V lookup: CDR1 KGHSH, CDR2 LQKENI. The CDR3 runs to 15 residues. Trimming removed 2 bases at V and 0 bases at J, with 11 bases between. The CDR3 bases are TGTGCCAGCTCACCAACGGGACACTACTCCTACGAGCAGTACTTC. It encodes CASSPTGHYSYEQYF.

The J gene is TRBJ2-3, the V gene TRBV11-3; D is possibly TRBD1 (6 bases). Germline assignment: CDR1 SGHNT and CDR2 YENEEA. The CDR3 runs to 15 residues. V was shortened by 2 bases and J by 6 bases, with 15 bases between the two germline ends. The CDR3 coding sequence is TGTGCCAGCAGCTTACGGCAGGGGCCTAGGGATACGCAGTATTTT. Translated, it gives CASSLRQGPRDTQYF.

The chain carries TRBV18 and TRBJ2-1; 7 bases match TRBD2. This CDR3 region has 13 residues. V dropped 3 bases and J dropped 9; count of bases not matched to a gene: 5. Germline V CDR1 and CDR2: KGHSH, LQKENI. Written as DNA, the CDR3 is TGTGCCAGCTCACCCCTCACTAGCGCTGAGCAGTTCTTC. Residues: CASSPLTSAEQFF. The full variable domain, rest sourced from reference TRBV18 and TRBJ2-1, is NAGVMQNPRHLVRRRGQEARLRCSPMKGHSHVYWYRQLPEEGLKFMVYLQKENIIDESGMPKERFSAEFPKEGPSILRIQQVVRGDSAAYFCASSPLTSAEQFFGPGTRLTVL.

The V call is TRBV29-1, the J call TRBJ2-7; 14 bases are a match to TRBD2. The V segment lost 1 base and the J segment 3 bases; nucleotides outside the gene matches: 14. The CDR3 contains 19 residues. Germline lookup yields CDR1 SQVTM and CDR2 ANQGSEA. CDR3 residues: CSVEGIPGTSGRKNYEQYF. The CDR3 DNA reads as TGCAGCGTTGAAGGCATCCCCGGGACTAGCGGGAGAAAAAACTACGAGCAGTACTTC.

A single count supports this clone. The chain carries TRBV3-1 (or the pseudogene TRBV3-2) and TRBJ1-5; D gene ambiguous. The CDR3 contains 13 residues. CDR1 and CDR2 (germline): LGHDT, YNNKEL (reference sequence). V lost 5 bases and J 0 bases, leaving 5 bases between the germline ends. The CDR3: CASSLDSNQPQHF. The CDR3 DNA reads TGTGCCAGCAGCTTAGATAGCAATCAGCCCCAGCATTTT.